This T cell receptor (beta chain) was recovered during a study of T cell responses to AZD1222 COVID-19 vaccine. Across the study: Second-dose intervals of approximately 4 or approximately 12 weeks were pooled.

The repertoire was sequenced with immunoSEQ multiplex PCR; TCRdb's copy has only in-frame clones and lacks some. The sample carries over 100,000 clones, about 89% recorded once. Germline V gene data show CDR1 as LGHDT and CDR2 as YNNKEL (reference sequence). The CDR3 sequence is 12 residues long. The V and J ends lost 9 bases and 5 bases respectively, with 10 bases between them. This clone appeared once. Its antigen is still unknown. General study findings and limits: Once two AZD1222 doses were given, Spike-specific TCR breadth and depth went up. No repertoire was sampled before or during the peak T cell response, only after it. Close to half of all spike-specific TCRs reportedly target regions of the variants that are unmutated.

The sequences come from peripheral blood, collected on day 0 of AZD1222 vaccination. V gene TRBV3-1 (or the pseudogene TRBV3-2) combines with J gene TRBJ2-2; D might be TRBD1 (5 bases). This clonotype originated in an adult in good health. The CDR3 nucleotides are TGTGCCAGTGGGGCCTTGACCGGGGAGCTGTTTTTT. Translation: CASGALTGELFF.